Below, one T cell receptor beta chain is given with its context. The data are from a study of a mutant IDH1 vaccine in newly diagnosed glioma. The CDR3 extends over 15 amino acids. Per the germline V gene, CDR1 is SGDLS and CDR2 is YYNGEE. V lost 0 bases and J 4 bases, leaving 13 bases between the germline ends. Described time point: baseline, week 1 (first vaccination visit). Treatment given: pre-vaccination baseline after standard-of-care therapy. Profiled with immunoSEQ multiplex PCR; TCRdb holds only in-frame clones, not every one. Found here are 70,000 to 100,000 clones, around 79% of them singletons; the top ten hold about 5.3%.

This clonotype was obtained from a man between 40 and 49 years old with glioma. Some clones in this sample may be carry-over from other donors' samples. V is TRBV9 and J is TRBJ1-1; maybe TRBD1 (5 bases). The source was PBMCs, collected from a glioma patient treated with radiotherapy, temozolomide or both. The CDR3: CASSVAQTVSTEAFF. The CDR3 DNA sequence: TGTGCCAGCAGCGTAGCCCAGACAGTAAGCACTGAAGCTTTCTTT. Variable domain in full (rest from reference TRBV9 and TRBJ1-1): DSGVTQTPKHLITATGQRVTLRCSPRSGDLSVYWYQQSLDQGLQFLIQYYNGEERAKGNILERFSAQQFPDLHSELNLSSLELGDSALYFCASSVAQTVSTEAFFGQGTRLTVV.